Detailed here is one T cell receptor (beta chain). What it binds is unknown. Germline V gene data show CDR1 as MNHEY and CDR2 as SVGAGI. V was cut by 5 bases and J by 4 bases, with 12 bases left in between. The CDR3 length is 13 residues. Clones were read by immunoSEQ multiplex PCR, and TCRdb kept only the in-frame ones, dropping some. The data contain 250,000 to 300,000 clones, about 94% of them singletons. These data come from a study of T cell responses to AZD1222 COVID-19 vaccine. Study outcomes and limitations: Spike was spanned by vaccine-associated CD4 TCRs, which were dominant at 160-218 and 743-854. White British people made up most donors, females outnumbered males, and clonal diversity was possibly underestimated. Nearly half of unique spike-specific TCRs reportedly avoided B.1.351 and B.1.1.7 mutated regions. Increases in Spike-specific TCR breadth and depth were seen after two AZD1222 doses.

Sample: peripheral blood, taken 28 days after the second AZD1222 dose. The receptor comes from an adult who received the AZD1222 COVID-19 vaccine. The chain links TRBV6-5 to TRBJ2-7; unclear D gene. The CDR3 nucleotides read TGTGCCAGCAGTACCCCCCTAACTTACGAGCAGTACTTC. Translation gives CASSTPLTYEQYF.